Described below is a single T cell receptor beta chain sequence and its context. Its antigen is not identified. Treatment of the sample: oral pan-JAK inhibitor, 5-10 mg twice daily. cDNA prepared by RNA extraction and subsequent reverse transcription served as the template for sequencing. Sequencing was performed with immunoSEQ multiplex PCR; in TCRdb, only in-frame clones are kept and a portion is missing. The repertoire holds 150,000 to 200,000 clones, with roughly 58% as singletons. This sample is drawn from a study of CD8+ T cells in alopecia areata. Overall study findings and caveats: Tofacitinib significantly brought down scalp clonality and expanded CD8+ clones among top 100.

The sequenced sample was CD4+ T cells sorted from blood, obtained around week 55, from a patient treated with tofacitinib. This clonotype originated in a human donor with alopecia areata.

In DNA, the CDR3 is TGTGCCAGCAGTTACCACCCGGGACAGGGTGGGGAAAAACTGTTTTTT. Protein: CASSYHPGQGGEKLFF. The chain carries TRBV6-5 and TRBJ1-4; 9 bases map to TRBD1. With V trimmed by 2 bases and J by 8 bases, 9 bases remained unmatched. The CDR3 has 16 amino acids. Germline V gene lookup returns CDR1 MNHEY and CDR2 SVGAGI.